This passage covers 21 T cell receptor beta chains from one sample sequenced in a study of immune evolution from preneoplasia to lung adenocarcinoma (dated by TCRdb to the early 2020s). The receptor library was made with the immunoSEQ multiplex PCR assay. Held by TCRdb, this immuneACCESS table contains in-frame sequences only and omits some clones. Under half of the omission traces to an unresolved V gene where checked; the cause of the rest is unknown. The sample table contains 5,600 or so clones; only one count was recorded for 70% to 85% of them. The ten largest clones represent 8.5% to 10% of the sample. Input material: FFPE lung adenocarcinoma in situ tissue. The cell subset or site label for this specimen denotes: preinvasive adenocarcinoma in situ (AIS). These receptors were obtained from a person between 55 and 80 years old with lung adenocarcinoma.

This clone was picked up one time. CDR3 residues: CASSGASGGAGETQYF. The CDR3, as DNA: TGTGCCAGCAGTGGGGCTAGCGGGGGGGCCGGGGAGACCCAGTACTTC. V is TRBV2 and J is TRBJ2-5; 12 bases are shared with TRBD2. Germline values: CDR1 SNHLY, CDR2 FYNNEI. The CDR3 covers 16 residues. Losses at the gene ends were 4 bases for V and 5 bases for J; bases not matched to a gene: 8.

This clone was seen only once. The chain carries TRBV5-1 and TRBJ2-7, with TRBD1 identical over 9 bases. The germline CDR1 and CDR2 sequences are SGHRS and YFSETQ. Trimming took 4 bases from V and 0 from J; bases not matched to a gene: 14. This CDR3 region has 18 residues. CDR3 DNA: TGCGCCAGCAGCCTGGTCCCGGGACAGGGTTCGCTCTCCTACGAGCAGTACTTC. Translating it yields CASSLVPGQGSLSYEQYF.

The chain joins TRBV7-2 to TRBJ2-7; D is ambiguous. Germline-derived CDR1 and CDR2 are SGHTA and FQGNSA. The CDR3 is made up of 13 amino acids. V was trimmed by 1 base and J by 1 base, leaving 5 bases between them. CDR3 sequence (DNA): TGTGCCAGCAGCTTAGGGTTTTCCTACGAGCAGTACTTC. The encoded protein is CASSLGFSYEQYF.

This chain connects TRBV28 to TRBJ2-5; D is perhaps TRBD1 or TRBD2 (5 bases each). The CDR3 consists of 15 residues. CDR1 is MDHEN and CDR2 is SYDVKM in the germline V gene. V was shortened by 2 bases and J by 3 bases, with 13 bases between the two germline ends. The CDR3 DNA follows: TGTGCCAGCAGTTTAGCCGGGTTGGGGGAAGAGACCCAGTACTTC. Its protein product is CASSLAGLGEETQYF.

J is TRBJ2-4 and V is TRBV4-1; D is tentatively TRBD1 or TRBD2 (6 bases each). Germline-derived CDR1 and CDR2 are MGHRA and YSYEKL. The CDR3 length is 15 residues. V was pared by 0 bases and J by 3 bases, with 9 bases between. CDR3 sequence: CASSQDRGGKNIQYF. The CDR3 coding sequence is TGCGCCAGCAGCCAAGACAGGGGAGGCAAAAACATTCAGTACTTC.

This clone has just a few counts. The CDR3 nucleotides read TGTGCCAGCAGCGGAGGGGACAGAGGCTACGAGCAGTACTTC. Amino acid sequence: CASSGGDRGYEQYF. The J gene is TRBJ2-7, the V gene TRBV9; 7 bases fit TRBD1. Germline CDR1 SGDLS, CDR2 YYNGEE. V was pared by 3 bases and J by 3 bases, with 6 bases of the junction left unmatched. The CDR3 is 14 amino acids.

V usage is TRBV5-1 and J usage is TRBJ1-1; D call uncertain. This CDR3 has 13 amino acids. Germline V gene sequence: CDR1 SGHRS, CDR2 YFSETQ. Trimming stripped 4 bases from V and 3 bases from J, with 10 bases between. The CDR3 loop is CASSPEGYTEAFF. The CDR3 nucleotides read TGCGCCAGCAGCCCGGAAGGGTACACTGAAGCTTTCTTT.

This clone was seen a handful of times. V usage is TRBV19 and J usage is TRBJ2-2; 11 bases agree with TRBD1. This CDR3 spans 16 amino acids. Germline V gene sequence: CDR1 LNHDA, CDR2 SQIVND (reference sequence). With 4 bases clipped from V and 5 bases from J, the junction kept 6 bases outside the gene matches. CDR3 sequence: CASSTGDRGLTGELFF. As DNA, the CDR3 is TGTGCCAGTAGTACCGGGGACAGGGGGTTAACCGGGGAGCTGTTTTTT.

The genes are TRBV7-8 and TRBJ2-5, with TRBD2 matching 9 bases. CDR1 is SGHVS and CDR2 is FQNEAQ in the germline V gene. The CDR3 runs 16 residues. The trim removed 5 bases at V and 3 bases at J, leaving 10 bases unmatched. CDR3 bases: TGTGCCAGCAGCCCCTTTAGGCGGGGGGGGAAAGAGACCCAGTACTTC. It codes for CASSPFRRGGKETQYF.

This clone was picked up one time. Its ends do not fully match the called genes, so a read error is possible. The identical CDR3 is also encoded by other nucleotide sequences in the sample. Here the CDR3 reads CASIHRGGVETQYF. Here the CDR3 DNA reads TGTGCTAGCATCCACAGGGGAGGGGTAGAGACCCAGTACTTC. The chain joins TRBV27 to TRBJ2-5, with D perhaps assigned TRBD1 or TRBD2 (7 bases each). This CDR3 region has 14 residues. CDR1 and CDR2 (germline): MNHEY, SMNVEV (reference sequence).

The genes are TRBV4-2 and TRBJ2-7; D might be TRBD1 (6 bases). The CDR3 length is 18 residues. In germline, CDR1 is LGHNA, CDR2 YNFKEQ. V was cut by 0 bases and J by 5 bases, with 23 bases left in between. CDR3 DNA sequence: TGTGCCAGCAGCCAAGATTTGGGGCAGGGGCGCGGATACGACGAGCAGTACTTC. It codes for CASSQDLGQGRGYDEQYF.

V usage is TRBV4-3 and J usage is TRBJ2-1; tentative D call: TRBD1 (5 bases). V gave up 5 bases and J gave up 4 bases, with 12 bases separating them. Germline assignment: CDR1 LGHNA and CDR2 YSLEER. The CDR3 is made up of 14 amino acids. CDR3 sequence reads: CASSNLDRYNEQFF. CDR3 DNA sequence: TGCGCCAGCAGCAACCTTGACAGATACAATGAGCAGTTCTTC.

The CDR3 DNA sequence: TGCGCCAGCAGCTTACAAGAGACCCAGTACTTC. Translation gives CASSLQETQYF. The J gene is TRBJ2-5, the V gene TRBV5-1; D is unclear. This CDR3 has 11 amino acids. The germline CDR1 and CDR2 sequences are SGHRS and YFSETQ. Trimming removed 2 bases at V and 2 bases at J, with 1 base between. Full variable domain (missing parts from reference TRBV5-1 and TRBJ2-5): KAGVTQTPRYLIKTRGQQVTLSCSPISGHRSVSWYQQTPGQGLQFLFEYFSETQRNKGNFPGRFSGRQFSNSRSEMNVSTLELGDSALYLCASSLQETQYFGPGTRLLVL.

The V and J genes are TRBV2 and TRBJ2-1; D is perhaps TRBD1 (5 bases). V was cut by 3 bases and J by 12 bases, with 9 bases left in between. The germline V gene has CDR1 SNHLY and CDR2 FYNNEI. This CDR3 is built from 11 residues. The CDR3 spells CASSDQDRQFF. CDR3 coding DNA: TGTGCCAGCAGTGACCAAGACAGGCAGTTCTTC.

This clone was seen a few times. The CDR3 bases are TGCGCCAGCAGCCCAACAGGGGTGCTAAGATACAATGAGCAGTTCTTC. The encoded protein is CASSPTGVLRYNEQFF. The chain recombines TRBV4-3 with TRBJ2-1; TRBD1 aligns across 7 bases. Germline V gives CDR1 LGHNA, CDR2 YSLEER. This CDR3 contains 16 residues. The trim removed 4 bases at V and 4 bases at J, leaving 10 bases unmatched.

The chain joins TRBV21-1 to TRBJ1-4. TRBV21-1 is a listed pseudogene. The CDR3 consists of 13 residues. This CDR3 reads CASSKVGNEKLFF. CDR3 bases: TGTGCCAGCAGCAAGGTAGGGAATGAAAAACTGTTTTTT.

This clone turned up a few times. The CDR3 coding sequence is TGCAGCTCCTGGGACTCTTTTAATTTGAACTATGGCTACACCTTC. This translates into CSSWDSFNLNYGYTF. V usage is TRBV29-1 and J usage is TRBJ1-2; a possible D gene is TRBD1 (5 bases). This CDR3 comprises 15 residues. Germline assignment: CDR1 SQVTM and CDR2 ANQGSEA. The V and J ends lost 8 bases and 2 bases respectively, with 21 bases between them. Complete variable domain (other parts from reference TRBV29-1 and TRBJ1-2): SAVISQKPSRDICQRGTSLTIQCQVDSQVTMMFWYRQQPGQSLTLIATANQGSEATYESGFVIDKFPISRPNLTFSTLTVSNMSPEDSSIYLCSSWDSFNLNYGYTFGSGTRLTVV.

The chain recombines TRBV29-1 with TRBJ1-2; no clear D gene. Germline V gene sequence: CDR1 SQVTM, CDR2 ANQGSEA. Trimming left V 4 bases short and J 2 bases short, with 8 bases between. CDR3 length equals 12 residues. The CDR3 DNA is TGCAGCGTTGCGGCCAGCAACTATGGCTACACCTTC. Protein product: CSVAASNYGYTF.

The chain recombines TRBV2 with TRBJ2-7; 11 bases are shared with TRBD2. The V gene end was trimmed by 8 bases and the J gene end by 11 bases; junction bases not matched to a gene: 14. CDR1 and CDR2 from the germline V gene are SNHLY and FYNNEI. This CDR3 has 14 amino acids. CDR3 in amino acids: CASFLEGLAERKYF. The CDR3 DNA is TGTGCCAGCTTTTTGGAGGGACTAGCGGAGAGGAAGTACTTC. The whole variable domain, filled in from reference TRBV2 and TRBJ2-7, reads EPEVTQTPSHQVTQMGQEVILRCVPISNHLYFYWYRQILGQKVEFLVSFYNNEISEKSEIFDDQFSVERPDGSNFTLKIRSTKLEDSAMYFCASFLEGLAERKYFGPGTRLTVT.

This clone was seen only a few times. CDR3 amino acids: CASSSWGGTDTQYF. The CDR3 nucleotides read TGTGCCAGCAGCAGTTGGGGGGGGACAGATACGCAGTATTTT. The V gene is TRBV5-4, the J gene TRBJ2-3; TRBD2 aligns across 7 bases. This CDR3 comprises 14 residues. Germline V gene sequence: CDR1 SGHNT, CDR2 YYREEE (reference sequence). Trimming at V came to 4 bases and at J to 3 bases, leaving 5 bases not matched to a gene.

The chain has TRBV15 and TRBJ1-1; D is undetermined. The CDR3 is made up of 15 amino acids. With 5 bases removed from V and 0 bases from J, the gap between germline ends came to 13 bases. CDR1 and CDR2 (germline): LNHNV, YYDKDF (reference sequence). CDR3 DNA sequence: TGTGCCACCAGCCCCCGTACTTACATGAACACTGAAGCTTTCTTT. Its translation is CATSPRTYMNTEAFF.